These T cell receptor beta chains were read from a single sample in a study of T cell repertoires in cytomegalovirus infection. MiXCR, applied by TCRdb to the reads, yields one record per CDR3 protein. The table includes approximately 600,000 distinct CDR3 sequences, 40% detected once. These receptors have no known antigen. The source was cultured PBMCs, collected from culture after CMV antigen stimulation. These receptors came from a human donor in good health (CMV status not recorded). Some clones in this sample may be carry-over from other donors' samples. Each CDR3 is given with its conserved first and last residue. A D gene is named only where the DNA matches it firmly. Not all rows give a size; the values are once, few, many and, for expanded clones, a class.

V,size,J,D,DNA,CDR3
TRBV10-3,few,TRBJ2-5,TRBD2,TGTGCCATCAGTGATGTCGGGGGGAAGAGGGAGACCCAGTACTTC,CAISDVGGKRETQYF
TRBV5-4,.,TRBJ1-4,.,TGTGCCAGCAGCTTGAGGTCGCAGGGAGAAGAAAAACTGTTTTTT,CASSLRSQGEEKLFF
TRBV7-9,.,TRBJ1-6,.,TGTGCCAGCAGCTTCCTGGACAGAGAAGGGTACTCACCCCTCCACTTT,CASSFLDREGYSPLHF
TRBV7-9,.,TRBJ1-5,.,TGTGCCAGCAGTCCGGGACCTCACCCAGATCAGCCCCAGCATTTT,CASSPGPHPDQPQHF
TRBV4-3,.,TRBJ2-7,TRBD2,TGCGCCAGCAGCCAAGTCTCAAGCGGGAGACACGAGCAGTACTTC,CASSQVSSGRHEQYF
TRBV11-3,once,TRBJ1-2,TRBD1,TGTGCCAGCAGCCCATCGACAGGGTCCAGCTACACCTTC,CASSPSTGSSYTF
TRBV29-1,.,TRBJ1-2,.,TGCAGCGTTGAAGATCGGGACGGAGGGGGTGGCTACACCTTC,CSVEDRDGGGGYTF
TRBV7-2,.,TRBJ2-4,TRBD2,TGTGCCAGCAGCTTATCTGGCGGGAGTTTCATTCAGTACTTC,CASSLSGGSFIQYF
TRBV5-5,.,TRBJ2-7,.,TGTGCCAGCAGACTATCGCGGATTTCGGACTACGAGCAGTACTTC,CASRLSRISDYEQYF
TRBV20-1,few,TRBJ2-5,TRBD1,TGCAGTGCTAGAGGACAGGGTAGTTTAGAGACCCAGTACTTC,CSARGQGSLETQYF
TRBV12-5,.,TRBJ1-1,.,TGTGCTAGTGGTTCTGACCGAAACACTGAAGCTTTCTTT,CASGSDRNTEAFF
TRBV11-2,.,TRBJ2-7,.,TGTGCCAGCAGCCCAGGTAGCCGGGGAACCTACGAGCAGTACTTC,CASSPGSRGTYEQYF
TRBV7-2,.,TRBJ2-1,.,TGTGCCAGCAGCTCCGTCATGCGGGGTGAGCAGTTCTTC,CASSSVMRGEQFF
TRBV20-1,.,TRBJ2-3,TRBD2,TGCAGTGCTAGAGATCCCCTCCTAGCGGGGAAAAGCACAGATACGCAGTATTTT,CSARDPLLAGKSTDTQYF
TRBV7-2,many,TRBJ2-1,TRBD1,TGTGCCAGCAGCTTACTGACAGGGTACAATGAGCAGTTCTTC,CASSLLTGYNEQFF
TRBV20-1,few,TRBJ1-1,TRBD1,TGCAGTGCTAGGTACGACAGGGGGGGCACTGAAGCTTTCTTT,CSARYDRGGTEAFF
TRBV7-8,.,TRBJ1-1,.,TGTGCCAGCAGCTCAACACGGATCCGGGGGAACACTGAAGCTTTCTTT,CASSSTRIRGNTEAFF
TRBV7-6,few,TRBJ2-2,.,TGTGCCAGCAGCTTAGTAGGGGCGCGGACCGGGGAGCTGTTTTTT,CASSLVGARTGELFF
TRBV5-4,.,TRBJ1-6,TRBD1,TGTGCCAGCCATGGACAGGGGAACAATTCACCCCTCCACTTT,CASHGQGNNSPLHF
TRBV12-3/TRBV12-4,.,TRBJ1-1,.,TGTGCCAGCAGTTCAAACGGACGGGCTGAAGCTTTCTTT,CASSSNGRAEAFF
TRBV11-2,.,TRBJ2-5,.,TGTGCCAGCAACCGGGCGGGGGCTCAAGAGACCCAGTACTTC,CASNRAGAQETQYF
TRBV6-8,few,TRBJ1-6,TRBD1,TGTGCCAGCAGTTCACGCGACAGGGGGCGTTCTCTAGGAGCGAACCCCCTCCACTTT,CASSSRDRGRSLGANPLHF
TRBV9,.,TRBJ1-4,.,TGTGCCAGCAGCCCAGGGCCCCCGTTCCGTGGTAATGAAAAACTGTTTTTT,CASSPGPPFRGNEKLFF
TRBV5-6,.,TRBJ1-2,.,TGTGCCAGCAGCTTGCGGTTTGGCAGCCTCTATGGCTACACCTTC,CASSLRFGSLYGYTF
TRBV12-3/TRBV12-4,few,TRBJ2-5,TRBD1,TGTGCCAGCAGTCGGGACAGCTCCCAAGAGACCCAGTACTTC,CASSRDSSQETQYF
TRBV19,few,TRBJ1-4,.,TGTGCCAGTAGTGTTCGCAGGGAAGAAAAACTGTTTTTT,CASSVRREEKLFF
TRBV7-2,.,TRBJ2-1,TRBD2,TGTGCCAGCAGCTCCCAGCGGGGGGTGCAGTTCTTC,CASSSQRGVQFF
TRBV6-1,.,TRBJ2-5,.,TGTGCCAGCAGTGTCAGGGAAGAGACCCAGTACTTC,CASSVREETQYF
TRBV11-2,.,TRBJ2-5,.,TGTGCCAGCAGCGGTGAAGGGGTGGGGGTTCGAGAGACCCAGTACTTC,CASSGEGVGVRETQYF
TRBV18,.,TRBJ1-5,.,TGTGCCAGCTCACCAGGCCGAGACATGCCCCAGCATTTT,CASSPGRDMPQHF